This T cell receptor (beta chain) was identified during a study of CD8 T cells in ankylosing spondylitis. Per germline, CDR1 SQVTM and CDR2 ANQGSEA. The V end was cut by 4 bases, the J end by 3 bases, with 12 bases between. The length of the CDR3 is 13 residues. This clonotype was found many times. Its antigen is unidentified. Study observations and caveats: A motif of eight or nine highly homologous TCR beta variants was seen as apparently characteristic of ankylosing spondylitis blood. Some motif variants were previously reported in reactive arthritis synovial fluid and blood.

TCRdb reanalysed the 5' RACE reads using MiXCR and keeps one entry per CDR3 protein. Altogether about 250,000 distinct CDR3 sequences are present, about 24% being singletons, with the ten largest covering 0.61%. This sequence joins TRBV29-1 and TRBJ2-5; D is perhaps TRBD2 (6 bases). This TCR was recovered from a male donor with ankylosing spondylitis or in good health (not recorded which). The material sequenced was blood, either unsorted or a sorted T cell fraction (not recorded which). In nucleotides, the CDR3 is TGCAGCGTTGGGAGGGTTTTGGAAGAGACCCAGTACTTC. Translated, it gives CSVGRVLEETQYF.